A selection of T cell receptor beta chains follows, all from one sample in a study of cytomegalovirus exposure and HLA in healthy donors. Using immunoSEQ multiplex PCR, the repertoire was profiled, and TCRdb retains in-frame clones only, with some absent. The sample's table shows some 160,000 clones. Sequenced sample: PBMCs. All receptors come from a man aged 30 to 45 in good health and CMV-seronegative. The CDR3 runs from the conserved cysteine through the conserved F or W. Each record gives: D gene, V gene, J gene, CDR3 DNA, CDR3 protein. The D gene is left open where the match is weak.

d_gene: TRBD2
v_gene: TRBV28
j_gene: TRBJ2-3
CDR3nt: TGTGCCAGCCGGAGACTAGCCCCAGCCGAACACACAGATACGCAGTATTTT
CDR3aa: CASRRLAPAEHTDTQYF

d_gene: .
v_gene: TRBV27
j_gene: TRBJ1-1
CDR3nt: TGTGCCAGCAATCAGGGGAACATGAACACTGAAGCTTTCTTT
CDR3aa: CASNQGNMNTEAFF

d_gene: .
v_gene: TRBV7-9
j_gene: TRBJ2-3
CDR3nt: TGTGCCAGCAGCCACCGAGCGGTTAGCACAGATACGCAGTATTTT
CDR3aa: CASSHRAVSTDTQYF

d_gene: .
v_gene: TRBV19
j_gene: TRBJ2-1
CDR3nt: TGTGCCAGTAGTATATTAGTTACTTATAATGAGCAGTTCTTC
CDR3aa: CASSILVTYNEQFF

d_gene: .
v_gene: TRBV5-1
j_gene: TRBJ2-7
CDR3nt: TGCGCCAGCAGCCCAGTAGGGGGCTACGAGCAGTACTTC
CDR3aa: CASSPVGGYEQYF

d_gene: .
v_gene: TRBV19
j_gene: TRBJ1-1
CDR3nt: TGTGCCAGTATCTCCGGAGCTAACATGAACACTGAAGCTTTCTTT
CDR3aa: CASISGANMNTEAFF

d_gene: .
v_gene: TRBV7-2
j_gene: TRBJ1-1
CDR3nt: TGTGCCAGCAGCTTATACGGGGATAACACTGAAGCTTTCTTT
CDR3aa: CASSLYGDNTEAFF

d_gene: .
v_gene: TRBV10-1
j_gene: TRBJ2-1
CDR3nt: TGCGCCAGCAGTGGAAAGGACAGCTCCTCTTCCCGTCCCGACTGGGATGAGCAGTTCTTC
CDR3aa: CASSGKDSSSSRPDWDEQFF

d_gene: .
v_gene: TRBV27
j_gene: TRBJ1-1
CDR3nt: TGTGCCAGCAGTTTACCGGGACAATCTGAAGCTTTCTTT
CDR3aa: CASSLPGQSEAFF

d_gene: TRBD1
v_gene: TRBV11-2
j_gene: TRBJ2-3
CDR3nt: TGTGCCAGCAGCCTCGGGACAGGGGACACAGATACGCAGTATTTT
CDR3aa: CASSLGTGDTDTQYF

d_gene: .
v_gene: TRBV19
j_gene: TRBJ2-3
CDR3nt: TGTGCCAGTACAATACAGGGCTGGGGCACAGATACGCAGTATTTT
CDR3aa: CASTIQGWGTDTQYF

d_gene: TRBD1
v_gene: TRBV30
j_gene: TRBJ1-3
CDR3nt: TGTGCCTGGATCAATGACAGGGGGTATGGAAACACCATATATTTT
CDR3aa: CAWINDRGYGNTIYF

d_gene: .
v_gene: TRBV4-1
j_gene: TRBJ1-2
CDR3nt: TGCGCCAGCAGCCAAGATCATGAAGCAAACTTCTATGGCTACACCTTC
CDR3aa: CASSQDHEANFYGYTF

d_gene: .
v_gene: TRBV19
j_gene: TRBJ1-2
CDR3nt: TGTGCCAGTAGTATAACGGGGGAAGGTTCGTATGGCTACACCTTC
CDR3aa: CASSITGEGSYGYTF

d_gene: TRBD1
v_gene: TRBV27
j_gene: TRBJ1-2
CDR3nt: TGTGCCAGCAGTTCCGGACAGGGGGCGAATGGTGGCTACACCTTC
CDR3aa: CASSSGQGANGGYTF

d_gene: .
v_gene: TRBV6-4
j_gene: TRBJ2-7
CDR3nt: TGTGCCAGCAGTAAATGGGCCTCGAGCTCCTACGAGCAGTACTTC
CDR3aa: CASSKWASSSYEQYF

d_gene: .
v_gene: TRBV30
j_gene: TRBJ2-5
CDR3nt: TGTGCCTGGAGTGTAGGACTGCAAGAGACCCAGTACTTC
CDR3aa: CAWSVGLQETQYF

d_gene: TRBD1
v_gene: TRBV15
j_gene: TRBJ2-7
CDR3nt: TGTGCCACCAGCAGTGAGGTGGGGGACAGGGCCTACGAGCAGTACTTC
CDR3aa: CATSSEVGDRAYEQYF

d_gene: TRBD1
v_gene: TRBV7-2
j_gene: TRBJ2-7
CDR3nt: TGTGCCAGCAGCTCCGTACAGGGGTACGAGCAGTACTTC
CDR3aa: CASSSVQGYEQYF

d_gene: TRBD1
v_gene: TRBV12-5
j_gene: TRBJ1-5
CDR3nt: TGTGCTAGTGGGCCGGACAGGGCGGGGAATCAGCCCCAGCATTTT
CDR3aa: CASGPDRAGNQPQHF

d_gene: TRBD1
v_gene: TRBV7-9
j_gene: TRBJ2-2
CDR3nt: TGTGCCAGCAACGGACAGGGGGCAACCGGGGAGCTGTTTTTT
CDR3aa: CASNGQGATGELFF

d_gene: TRBD1
v_gene: TRBV6-5
j_gene: TRBJ1-1
CDR3nt: TGTGCCAGCAATCCGGGACAGCTGAACACTGAAGCTTTCTTT
CDR3aa: CASNPGQLNTEAFF

d_gene: TRBD1
v_gene: TRBV5-1
j_gene: TRBJ2-1
CDR3nt: TGCGCCAGCAGCGTACTACAGGGGGATGAGCAGTTCTTC
CDR3aa: CASSVLQGDEQFF

d_gene: TRBD2
v_gene: TRBV10-3
j_gene: TRBJ2-1
CDR3nt: TGTGCCATCAGTGAGTCGGGGGAGCGGGAGGGCCCATTTCGGTTCTTC
CDR3aa: CAISESGEREGPFRFF

d_gene: TRBD1
v_gene: TRBV4-2
j_gene: TRBJ1-2
CDR3nt: TGTGCCAGCAGCCAAGACGACAGGGGGCGGTTCAATGGCTACACCTTC
CDR3aa: CASSQDDRGRFNGYTF

d_gene: .
v_gene: TRBV7-6
j_gene: TRBJ1-2
CDR3nt: TGTGCCAGCAGCTTATTGGTAGGGACTCTCGTCTTC
CDR3aa: CASSLLVGTLVF

d_gene: .
v_gene: TRBV27
j_gene: TRBJ1-3
CDR3nt: TGTGCCAGCAGTCCCGTTCAGGGGTTGTTCTCCTCTGGAAACACCATATATTTT
CDR3aa: CASSPVQGLFSSGNTIYF

d_gene: .
v_gene: TRBV5-1
j_gene: TRBJ1-3
CDR3nt: TGCGCCAGCAGCTTAGGTAGTGGAGCCTCTGGAAACACCATATATTTT
CDR3aa: CASSLGSGASGNTIYF

d_gene: .
v_gene: TRBV7-2
j_gene: TRBJ2-1
CDR3nt: TGTGCCAGCACTCGAGGGAGCTCCTACAATGAGCAGTTCTTC
CDR3aa: CASTRGSSYNEQFF

d_gene: .
v_gene: TRBV11-2
j_gene: TRBJ1-6
CDR3nt: TGTGCCAGCAGACGGGACTTGCTCAATTCACCCCTCCACTTT
CDR3aa: CASRRDLLNSPLHF

d_gene: .
v_gene: TRBV28
j_gene: TRBJ2-7
CDR3nt: TGTGCCAGCGGGGGCAGCTACTACGAGCAGTACTTC
CDR3aa: CASGGSYYEQYF

d_gene: .
v_gene: TRBV27
j_gene: TRBJ1-1
CDR3nt: TGTGCCAGCATTCCAGACTGGGGCCGAACTGAAGCTTTCTTT
CDR3aa: CASIPDWGRTEAFF

d_gene: TRBD2
v_gene: TRBV10-2
j_gene: TRBJ2-2
CDR3nt: TGCGCCAGTGGACTAGCGGGAGGGGCCGGGGAGCTGTTTTTT
CDR3aa: CASGLAGGAGELFF

d_gene: .
v_gene: TRBV28
j_gene: TRBJ1-2
CDR3nt: TGTGCCAGCAGTTCAAAAGGACAGTCCAACTATGGCTACACCTTC
CDR3aa: CASSSKGQSNYGYTF

d_gene: TRBD2
v_gene: TRBV19
j_gene: TRBJ2-6
CDR3nt: TGTGCCAGTAGATCGGGGGGGCTTTACTCTGGGGCCAACGTCCTGACTTTC
CDR3aa: CASRSGGLYSGANVLTF

d_gene: .
v_gene: TRBV2
j_gene: TRBJ2-7
CDR3nt: TGTGCCAGCAGGCCCCCTTCAACCTACGAGCAGTACTTC
CDR3aa: CASRPPSTYEQYF